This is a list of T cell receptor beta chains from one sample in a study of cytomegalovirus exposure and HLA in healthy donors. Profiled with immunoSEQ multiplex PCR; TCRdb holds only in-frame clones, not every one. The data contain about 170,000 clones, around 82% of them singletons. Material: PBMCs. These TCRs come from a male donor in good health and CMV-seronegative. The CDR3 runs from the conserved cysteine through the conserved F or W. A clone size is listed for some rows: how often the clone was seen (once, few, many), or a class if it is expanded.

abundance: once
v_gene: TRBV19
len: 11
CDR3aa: CASSVSYTQYF

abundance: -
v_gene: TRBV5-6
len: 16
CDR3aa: CASSQKGTGNVEKLFF

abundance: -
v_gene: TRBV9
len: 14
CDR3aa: CASSETGGGYEQYF

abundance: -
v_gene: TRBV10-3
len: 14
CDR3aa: CAIQPGDSAYEQYF

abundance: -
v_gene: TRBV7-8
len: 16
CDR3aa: CASRRQGGPANYGYTF

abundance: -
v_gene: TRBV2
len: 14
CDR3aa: CASGNLAGGETQYF

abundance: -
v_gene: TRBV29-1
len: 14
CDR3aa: CSVEEATGVNEQFF

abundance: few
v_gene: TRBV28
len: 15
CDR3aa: CASSLPSGRTDTQYF

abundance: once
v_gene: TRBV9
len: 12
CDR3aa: CASSGTSHEQYF

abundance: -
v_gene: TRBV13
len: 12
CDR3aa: CASSWGGYEQYF

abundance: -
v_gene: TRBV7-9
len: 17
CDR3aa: CSSSHNLAGGPSYEQYF

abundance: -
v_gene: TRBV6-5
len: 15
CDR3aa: CASSPSGGVRQPQHF

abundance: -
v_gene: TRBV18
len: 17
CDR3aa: CASSPVGPPTGLDTQYF

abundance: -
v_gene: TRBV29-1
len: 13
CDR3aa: CSVEGGASHEQYF

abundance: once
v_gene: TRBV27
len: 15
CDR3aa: CASSLGQTFSYEQYF

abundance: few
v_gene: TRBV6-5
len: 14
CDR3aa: CASRIYRQGDEQYF

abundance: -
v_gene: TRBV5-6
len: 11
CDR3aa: CASSFRTEAFF

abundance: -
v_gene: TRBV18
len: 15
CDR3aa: CASSPQGVSGNTIYF

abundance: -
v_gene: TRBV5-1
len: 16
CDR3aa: CASSLGGQGLTYEQYF

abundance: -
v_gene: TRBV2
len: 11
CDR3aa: CASGLWSEAFF

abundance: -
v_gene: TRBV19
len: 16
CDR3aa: CASSVTETLTNEKLFF

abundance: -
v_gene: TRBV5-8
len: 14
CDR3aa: CASSAGVGTDTQYF

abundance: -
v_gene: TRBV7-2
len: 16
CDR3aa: CASSPETSGRGETQYF

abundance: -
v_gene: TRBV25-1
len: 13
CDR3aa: CASKRGGDYGYTF

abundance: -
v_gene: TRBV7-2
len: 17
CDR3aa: CASSLAHRASGANVLTF

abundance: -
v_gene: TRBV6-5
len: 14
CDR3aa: CASRTGGSQETQYF

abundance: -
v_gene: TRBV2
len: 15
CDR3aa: CASSEFRGSSYEQYF

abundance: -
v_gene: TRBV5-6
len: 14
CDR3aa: CASSLGQGVEKLFF

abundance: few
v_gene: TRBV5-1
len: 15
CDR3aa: CASIRDNTMNTEAFF

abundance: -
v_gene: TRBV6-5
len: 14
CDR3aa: CASRTGQINEKLFF

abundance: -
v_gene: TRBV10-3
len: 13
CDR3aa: CATGTGGTDEQFF

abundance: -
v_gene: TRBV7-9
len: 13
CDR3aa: CASSLGQEIGAFF

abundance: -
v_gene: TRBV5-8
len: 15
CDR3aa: CASDTGTTTPYEQYF

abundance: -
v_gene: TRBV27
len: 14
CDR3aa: CASSLSGATYGYTF

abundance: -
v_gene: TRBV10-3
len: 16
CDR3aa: CAISARPGNVSYEQYF

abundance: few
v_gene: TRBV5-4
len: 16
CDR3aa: CASSLEGGPNTGELFF

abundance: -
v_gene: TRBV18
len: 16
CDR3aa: CASSPVSGTQNTEAFF

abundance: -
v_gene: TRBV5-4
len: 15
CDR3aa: CASSKDRDRGNTIYF

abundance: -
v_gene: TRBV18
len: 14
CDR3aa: CASSPGLQRTEAFF

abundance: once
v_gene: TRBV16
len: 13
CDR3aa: CASSQSPGDTQYF

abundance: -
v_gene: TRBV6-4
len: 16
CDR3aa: CASSDSRLSSYNEQFF

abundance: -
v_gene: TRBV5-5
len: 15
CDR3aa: CASSLLTGNNSPLHF

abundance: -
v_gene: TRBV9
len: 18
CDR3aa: CASSVSFRSGSHTDTQYF

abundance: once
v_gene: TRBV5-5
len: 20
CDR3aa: CASSAPGLAGGITIADTQYF

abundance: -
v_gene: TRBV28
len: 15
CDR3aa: CASRDSRTGRDEQFF

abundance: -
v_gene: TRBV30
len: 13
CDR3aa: CAWNRGLGYGYTF

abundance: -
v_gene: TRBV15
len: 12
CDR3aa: CATSRATDEQYF

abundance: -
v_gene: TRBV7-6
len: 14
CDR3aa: CASSLATGTDTQYF

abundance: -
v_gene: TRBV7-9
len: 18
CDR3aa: CSSSPPGTGSRSGNTIYF

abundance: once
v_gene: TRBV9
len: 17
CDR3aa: CASSGRLAGGPPDTQYF

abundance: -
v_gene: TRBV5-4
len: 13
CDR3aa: CASGSGDSYGYTF

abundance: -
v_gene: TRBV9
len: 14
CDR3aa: CASSVGPSTDTQYF

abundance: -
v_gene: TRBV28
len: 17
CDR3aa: CASSQTARVSGANVLTF

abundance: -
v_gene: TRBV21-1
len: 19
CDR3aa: CASSKDVGTTRGSYNEQFF

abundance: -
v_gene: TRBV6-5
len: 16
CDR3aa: CASSYGTSGSTGELFF

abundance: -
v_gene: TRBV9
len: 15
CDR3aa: CASSVAPDSLGEQYF

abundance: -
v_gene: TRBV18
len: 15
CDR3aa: CASSPGGGIAYEQYF

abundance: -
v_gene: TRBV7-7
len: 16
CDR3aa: CASSQNTGATNEKLFF

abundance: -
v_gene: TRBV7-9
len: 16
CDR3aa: CASSPLSGSFTDTQYF

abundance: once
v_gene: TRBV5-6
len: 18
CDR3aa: CASSPPAEGASRNSPLHF